This entry concerns a single T cell receptor beta chain. What it recognizes is unknown. Sequenced by immunoSEQ multiplex PCR; TCRdb stores in-frame clones only, minus some. The table has 50,000 or so clones, about three quarters seen once. This specimen comes from a study of OX40 agonist ivuxolimab in advanced cancers. Study as a whole: There were three patients with partial responses, one having hepatocellular carcinoma and two cutaneous melanoma. Regarding the study as a whole: Averaged across samples, CD8+ T cells carried more expanded clones than CD4+ did.

V shed 5 bases, J shed 4 bases, and the junction held 8 bases outside the gene matches. CDR3 length: 16 amino acids. Germline V gives CDR1 SGHVS, CDR2 FQNEAQ. Prior autoimmune disease or systemic immunosuppression barred patients. The sequences come from CD4+ or CD8+ T cells sorted from blood, collected in a trial of the OX40 agonist ivuxolimab. This TCR was recovered from an adult with an advanced solid tumor such as melanoma, head and neck, liver or kidney cancer. This chain uses TRBV7-8 with TRBJ2-1; 10 positions match TRBD2. Here the CDR3 reads CASSAWTSGRYNEQFF. The CDR3 bases are TGTGCCAGCAGCGCCTGGACTAGCGGTAGATACAATGAGCAGTTCTTC.